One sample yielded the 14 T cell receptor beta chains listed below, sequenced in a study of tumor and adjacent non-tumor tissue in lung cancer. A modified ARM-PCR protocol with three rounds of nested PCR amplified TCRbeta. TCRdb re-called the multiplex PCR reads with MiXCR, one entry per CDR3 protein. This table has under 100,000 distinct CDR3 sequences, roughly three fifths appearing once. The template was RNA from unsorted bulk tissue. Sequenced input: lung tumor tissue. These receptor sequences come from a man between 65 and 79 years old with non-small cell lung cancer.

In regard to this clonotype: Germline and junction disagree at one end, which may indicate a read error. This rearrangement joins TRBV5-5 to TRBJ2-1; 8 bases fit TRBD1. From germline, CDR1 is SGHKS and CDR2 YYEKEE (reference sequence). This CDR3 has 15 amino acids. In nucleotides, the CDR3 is TGTGCCAGCAGCCGCGCAGAACAGGGGGACAATGAGCAATTCTTC. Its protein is CASSRAEQGDNEQFF.

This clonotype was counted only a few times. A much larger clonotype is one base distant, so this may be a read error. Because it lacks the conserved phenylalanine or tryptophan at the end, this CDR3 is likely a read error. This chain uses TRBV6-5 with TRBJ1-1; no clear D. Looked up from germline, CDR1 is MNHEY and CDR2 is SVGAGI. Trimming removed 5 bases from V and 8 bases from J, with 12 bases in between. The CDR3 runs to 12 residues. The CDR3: CASSGREGEAFS. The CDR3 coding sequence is TGTGCCAGCAGTGGCCGGGAGGGAGAAGCTTTCTCT.

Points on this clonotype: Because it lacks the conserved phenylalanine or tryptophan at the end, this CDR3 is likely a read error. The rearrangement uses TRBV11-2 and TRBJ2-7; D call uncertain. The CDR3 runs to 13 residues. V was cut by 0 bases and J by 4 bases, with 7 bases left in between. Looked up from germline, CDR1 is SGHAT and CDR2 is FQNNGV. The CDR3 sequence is CASSLDSEYEQYS. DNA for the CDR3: TGTGCCAGCAGCTTAGATTCAGAGTACGAGCAGTACTCC.

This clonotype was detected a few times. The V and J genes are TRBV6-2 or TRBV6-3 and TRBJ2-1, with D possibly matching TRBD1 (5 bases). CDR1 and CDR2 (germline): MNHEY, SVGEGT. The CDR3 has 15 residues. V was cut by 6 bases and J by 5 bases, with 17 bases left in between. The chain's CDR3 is CASRGDGRTNNEQFF. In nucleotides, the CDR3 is TGTGCCAGCAGAGGGGATGGACGGACCAACAATGAGCAGTTCTTC.

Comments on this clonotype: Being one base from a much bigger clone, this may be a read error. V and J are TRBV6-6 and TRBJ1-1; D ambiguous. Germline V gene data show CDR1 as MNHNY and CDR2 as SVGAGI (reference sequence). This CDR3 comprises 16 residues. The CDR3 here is CASRAFLGKMNTETFF. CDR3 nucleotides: TGTGCCAGCCGCGCCTTTCTGGGGAAAATGAACACTGAAACTTTCTTT.

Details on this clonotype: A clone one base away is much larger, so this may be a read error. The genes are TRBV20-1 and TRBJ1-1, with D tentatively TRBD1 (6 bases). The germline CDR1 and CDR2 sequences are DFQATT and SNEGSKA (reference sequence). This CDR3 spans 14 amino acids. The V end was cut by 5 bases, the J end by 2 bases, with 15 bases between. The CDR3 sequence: CSAALTGSNTEAFF. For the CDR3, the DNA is TGCAGTGCTGCTCTTACAGGGTCTAACACTGAAGCTTTCTTT.

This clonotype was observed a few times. The CDR3 loop is CASSLPGTGGAYEQYF. The CDR3 DNA follows: TGTGCCAGCAGTCTCCCCGGGACAGGGGGCGCCTACGAGCAGTACTTC. The chain employs TRBV28 and TRBJ2-7; 12 bases align to TRBD1. Looked up from germline, CDR1 is MDHEN and CDR2 is SYDVKM. This CDR3 contains 16 residues. V shed 5 bases and J 2 bases; nucleotides not matched to a gene: 7.

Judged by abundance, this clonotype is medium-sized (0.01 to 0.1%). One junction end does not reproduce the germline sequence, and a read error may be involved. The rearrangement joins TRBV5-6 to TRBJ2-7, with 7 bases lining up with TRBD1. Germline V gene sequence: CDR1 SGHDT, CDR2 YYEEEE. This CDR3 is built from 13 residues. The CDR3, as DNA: TGTGCCAGCAGCTTGACGGGACAGCCCTCCGAGTTCTTC. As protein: CASSLTGQPSEFF.

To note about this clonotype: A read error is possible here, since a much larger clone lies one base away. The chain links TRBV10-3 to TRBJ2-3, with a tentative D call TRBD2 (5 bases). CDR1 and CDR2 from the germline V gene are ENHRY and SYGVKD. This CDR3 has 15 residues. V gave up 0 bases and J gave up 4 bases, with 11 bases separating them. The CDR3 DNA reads TGTGCCATCAGTGAGTCTTCGGAGGACGCAGATACGCAGTATTTT. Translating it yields CAISESSEDADTQYF.

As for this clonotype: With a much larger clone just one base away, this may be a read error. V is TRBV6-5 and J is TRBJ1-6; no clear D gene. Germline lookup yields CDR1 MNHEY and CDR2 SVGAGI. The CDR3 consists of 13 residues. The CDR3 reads CAISYHRNSPLHF. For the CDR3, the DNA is TGTGCCATCAGTTATCACCGAAATTCACCCCTCCACTTT.

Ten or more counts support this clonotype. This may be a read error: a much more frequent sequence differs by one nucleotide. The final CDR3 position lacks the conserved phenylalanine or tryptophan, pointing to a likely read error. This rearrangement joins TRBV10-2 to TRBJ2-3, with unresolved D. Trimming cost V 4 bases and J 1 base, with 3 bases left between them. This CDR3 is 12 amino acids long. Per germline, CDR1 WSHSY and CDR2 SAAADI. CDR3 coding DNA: TGCGCCAGCAGTGGAGGCACAGATACGCAGTATCTT. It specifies CASSGGTDTQYL.

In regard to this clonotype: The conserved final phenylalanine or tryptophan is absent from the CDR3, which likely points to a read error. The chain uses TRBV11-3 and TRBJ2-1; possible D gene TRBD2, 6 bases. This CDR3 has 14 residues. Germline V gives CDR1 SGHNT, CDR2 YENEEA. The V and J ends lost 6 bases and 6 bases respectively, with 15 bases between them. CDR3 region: CASSSGGCLNEQFV. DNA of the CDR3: TGTGCCAGCAGTTCCGGGGGTTGTCTCAATGAGCAGTTCGTC.

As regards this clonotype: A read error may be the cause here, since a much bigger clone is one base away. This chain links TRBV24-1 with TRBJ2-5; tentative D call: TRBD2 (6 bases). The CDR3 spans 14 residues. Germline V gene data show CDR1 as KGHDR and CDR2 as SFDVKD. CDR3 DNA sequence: TGTTCCACCAGTGATCGGGGGAAGAGAGAGACCCAGTACTTC. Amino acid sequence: CSTSDRGKRETQYF.

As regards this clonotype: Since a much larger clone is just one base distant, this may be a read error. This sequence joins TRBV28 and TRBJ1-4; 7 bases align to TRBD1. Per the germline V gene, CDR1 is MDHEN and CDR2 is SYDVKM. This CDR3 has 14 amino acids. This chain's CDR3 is CVTTPQGRDEKLFF. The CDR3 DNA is TGTGTCACCACCCCACAGGGGCGCGATGAAAAACTGTTTTTT. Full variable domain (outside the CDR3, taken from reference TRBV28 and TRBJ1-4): DVKVTQSSRYLVKRTGEKVFLECVQDMDHENMFWYRQDPGLGLRLIYFSYDVKMKEKGDIPEGYSVSREKKERFSLILESASTNQTSMYLCVTTPQGRDEKLFFGSGTQLSVL.